This T cell receptor (beta chain) was obtained from a study of blood T cell repertoires in COVID-19. Germline CDR1 reads MNHNY; CDR2 reads SVGAGI (reference sequence). CDR3 length: 15 residues. J gave up 0 bases and V 6 bases, and 5 bases lay outside the gene matches. Profiled with immunoSEQ multiplex PCR; TCRdb holds only in-frame clones, not every one. The sample holds tens of thousands of clones, about 89% seen once. The source of this sequence is a man aged 65-85 years with active or convalescent COVID-19. Input material: peripheral blood. The V call is TRBV6-6, the J call TRBJ2-1; 7 bases are a match to TRBD1. This CDR3 reads CASSPTGSSYNEQFF. In nucleotides, the CDR3 is TGTGCCAGCAGCCCGACAGGGAGCTCCTACAATGAGCAGTTCTTC.